Each of the 24 T cell receptor beta chains below was sequenced from the same sample in a study of PD-1 blockade in mismatch repair-deficient tumors. The data were produced by immunoSEQ multiplex PCR, yet TCRdb's version contains in-frame clones alone and is incomplete. The sample has about 130,000 clones, approximately 91% seen once. Sample: peripheral blood, taken roughly 67 weeks after starting pembrolizumab. The receptor source for this set is an adult with mismatch repair-deficient cancer.

This clone was seen a single time. In nucleotides, the CDR3 is TGCAGCGTTGTGGGTCAGTTGCGGGGGAGCTCCTACGAGCAGTACTTC. It encodes CSVVGQLRGSSYEQYF. The chain couples TRBV29-1 to TRBJ2-7; the match to TRBD2 covers 7 bases. This CDR3 is built from 16 residues. V lost 4 bases to trimming and J lost 0 bases; unmatched junction nucleotides: 12. Germline-derived CDR1 and CDR2 are SQVTM and ANQGSEA.

This chain links TRBV7-9 with TRBJ1-3, with 8 bases fitting TRBD1. The CDR3 totals 16 residues. CDR1 is SEHNR and CDR2 is FQNEAQ in the germline V gene (reference sequence). V gave up 5 bases and J gave up 2 bases; unmatched junction bases: 8. The CDR3: CASSTRQGRAGNTIYF. The CDR3 bases are TGTGCCAGCAGCACGAGACAGGGGAGGGCTGGAAACACCATATATTTT.

This rearrangement joins TRBV18 to TRBJ2-7; TRBD1 aligns across 9 bases. Losses at the gene ends were 3 bases for V and 3 bases for J; bases not matched to a gene: 3. This CDR3 is 14 amino acids long. CDR1 is KGHSH, CDR2 LQKENI, per germline. CDR3 loop: CASSPTDRGYEQYF. The CDR3 DNA is TGTGCCAGCTCACCTACGGACAGGGGCTACGAGCAGTACTTC.

The chain couples TRBV11-2 to TRBJ2-3; D is perhaps TRBD2 (6 bases). The V end lost 5 bases, the J end lost 2 bases, and 14 bases lay between the germline ends. The CDR3 covers 15 residues. Germline CDR1 and CDR2: SGHAT and FQNNGV. In DNA, the CDR3 is TGTGCCAGCAGCCCGTGGGGAGGCTACACAGATACGCAGTATTTT. Translation: CASSPWGGYTDTQYF.

The chain combines TRBV30 with TRBJ2-7, with TRBD1 matching over 10 bases. From germline, CDR1 is GTSNPN and CDR2 SVGIG (reference sequence). The CDR3 has 15 residues. With V trimmed by 1 base and J by 5 bases, 8 bases remained unmatched. The CDR3 protein is CAWSAPGQGFHEQYF. CDR3 nucleotides: TGTGCCTGGAGTGCCCCGGGACAGGGGTTCCACGAGCAGTACTTC.

The chain links TRBV30 to TRBJ2-5, with a tentative D call TRBD1 (6 bases). The V end lost 0 bases, the J end lost 7 bases, and 6 bases lay between the germline ends. This CDR3 contains 11 residues. Germline CDR1 reads GTSNPN; CDR2 reads SVGIG (reference sequence). The CDR3 DNA sequence: TGTGCCTGGAGTGTAGGGGGGACCCAGTACTTC. Residues: CAWSVGGTQYF. The variable domain in full, with the rest retrieved from reference TRBV30 and TRBJ2-5, is SQTIHQWPATLVQPVGSPLSLECTVEGTSNPNLYWYRQAAGRGLQLLFYSVGIGQISSEVPQNLSASRPQDRQFILSSKKLLLSDSGFYLCAWSVGGTQYFGPGTRLLVL.

Written as DNA, the CDR3 is TGTGCCAGCAGTTTATCGGCGACAGGGGGCTCTGGGGCCAACGTCCTGACTTTC. Protein product: CASSLSATGGSGANVLTF. V is TRBV27 and J is TRBJ2-6; 9 bases are a match to TRBD1. The trim removed 0 bases at V and 0 bases at J, leaving 3 bases unmatched. The CDR3 spans 18 residues. Germline CDR1 MNHEY, CDR2 SMNVEV (reference sequence).

This chain links TRBV7-2 with TRBJ2-7, with D maybe TRBD1 (5 bases). The germline CDR1 and CDR2 sequences are SGHTA and FQGNSA. The CDR3 loop spans 16 amino acids. Trimming left V 2 bases short and J 0 bases short, with 14 bases between. CDR3 in amino acids: CASSLWGNMGSYEQYF. Written as DNA, the CDR3 is TGTGCCAGCAGCTTATGGGGCAACATGGGCTCCTACGAGCAGTACTTC. Looking up the rest from reference TRBV7-2 and TRBJ2-7 gives the full variable domain: GAGVSQSPSNKVTEKGKDVELRCDPISGHTALYWYRQSLGQGLEFLIYFQGNSAPDKSGLPSDRFSAERTGGSVSTLTIQRTQQEDSAVYLCASSLWGNMGSYEQYFGPGTRLTVT.

V usage is TRBV11-2 and J usage is TRBJ1-3; D remains unclear. V was trimmed by 5 bases and J by 8 bases, leaving 16 bases between them. There are 14 residues in the CDR3. Looked up from germline, CDR1 is SGHAT and CDR2 is FQNNGV. The CDR3 spells CASSQRAGVDTIYF. CDR3 DNA: TGTGCCAGCAGCCAGAGGGCAGGCGTAGACACCATATATTTT. The entire variable domain, with the rest obtained from reference TRBV11-2 and TRBJ1-3, is as follows: EAGVAQSPRYKIIEKRQSVAFWCNPISGHATLYWYQQILGQGPKLLIQFQNNGVVDDSQLPKDRFSAERLKGVDSTLKIQPAKLEDSAVYLCASSQRAGVDTIYFGEGSWLTVV.

In nucleotides, the CDR3 is TGTGCCAGTAGTATAACACCAACAAACTATGGCTACACCTTC. Amino acids: CASSITPTNYGYTF. This chain uses TRBV19 with TRBJ1-2; D remains ambiguous. The CDR3 covers 14 residues. Germline CDR1 is LNHDA and CDR2 is SQIVND (reference sequence). V dropped 2 bases and J dropped 2 bases, with 9 bases sitting between them.

This sequence joins TRBV5-1 and TRBJ2-7; D is possibly TRBD2 (5 bases). The CDR3 spans 14 residues. Trimming took 4 bases from V and 2 from J, leaving 13 bases between them. Germline CDR1 is SGHRS and CDR2 is YFSETQ. The CDR3 region is CASSETGKTYEQYF. The CDR3 DNA is TGCGCCAGCAGCGAAACCGGGAAAACCTACGAGCAGTACTTC.

The rearrangement links TRBV27 to TRBJ2-5; D remains ambiguous. The CDR3 is 14 residues long. Germline V gene lookup returns CDR1 MNHEY and CDR2 SMNVEV (reference sequence). V was clipped by 3 bases and J by 3 bases, with 11 bases between them. The CDR3 sequence is CASSFVGKEETQYF. The CDR3 bases are TGTGCCAGCAGTTTCGTAGGGAAGGAAGAGACCCAGTACTTC.

The rearrangement joins TRBV19 to TRBJ1-5, with 9 bases fitting TRBD1. Germline V gives CDR1 LNHDA, CDR2 SQIVND (reference sequence). The CDR3 consists of 14 residues. V was clipped by 4 bases and J by 4 bases; unmatched bases: 2. In DNA form, the CDR3 reads TGTGCCAGTAGTAGACAGGGGGTGAATCAGCCCCAGCATTTT. Residues: CASSRQGVNQPQHF.

The chain employs TRBV11-2 and TRBJ2-7; 8 positions agree with TRBD1. The CDR3 runs to 16 residues. With 0 bases clipped from V and 3 bases from J, the junction kept 7 bases outside the gene matches. The germline V gene encodes CDR1 SGHAT and CDR2 FQNNGV. The CDR3 loop reads CASSLDRNRGYYEQYF. In nucleotides, the CDR3 is TGTGCCAGCAGCTTAGATCGTAACAGGGGGTACTACGAGCAGTACTTC.

The chain uses TRBV30 and TRBJ1-1; D is uncertain. CDR1 and CDR2 from the germline V gene are GTSNPN and SVGIG (reference sequence). The V end lost 1 base, the J end lost 0 bases, and 9 bases lay between the germline ends. The CDR3 spans 14 residues. CDR3 loop: CAWSEGRMNTEAFF. CDR3 sequence (DNA): TGTGCCTGGAGTGAGGGCAGGATGAACACTGAAGCTTTCTTT.

J is TRBJ2-3 and V is TRBV7-2; TRBD1 or TRBD2 may be the D gene (5 bases each). Germline values: CDR1 SGHTA, CDR2 FQGNSA. Trimming cost V 0 bases and J 1 base, with 20 bases left between them. CDR3 length equals 19 residues. The CDR3 reads CASSLADLGVRKGTDTQYF. CDR3 nucleotide sequence: TGTGCCAGCAGCTTAGCTGATTTGGGGGTTCGGAAGGGCACAGATACGCAGTATTTT.

The chain couples TRBV14 to TRBJ2-7, with D unclear. V was pared by 0 bases and J by 6 bases, with 12 bases between. CDR1 and CDR2 (germline): SGHDN, FVKESK. The CDR3 is made up of 14 amino acids. The CDR3 here is CASSQDSSWVEQYF. In DNA, the CDR3 is TGTGCCAGCAGCCAAGACAGTTCCTGGGTCGAGCAGTACTTC.

This chain joins TRBV7-2 and TRBJ2-7, with a weak D call TRBD2 (5 bases). The length of the CDR3 is 14 residues. CDR1 is SGHTA, CDR2 FQGNSA, per germline. V lost 1 base and J lost 2, with 9 bases in between. The CDR3 nucleotides read TGTGCCAGCAGCTTAGTGGCCGGGGCCTACGAGCAGTACTTC. Translating gives CASSLVAGAYEQYF.

The V gene is TRBV19, the J gene TRBJ2-7; TRBD2 matches at 8 bases. The V gene's germline CDR1 is LNHDA and CDR2 SQIVND (reference sequence). CDR3 length: 15 amino acids. The V and J ends lost 5 bases and 6 bases, in that order; junction bases with no gene match: 12. This chain's CDR3 is CASSAGLARLVEQYF. DNA for the CDR3: TGTGCCAGTAGTGCCGGACTAGCTAGACTGGTCGAGCAGTACTTC.

The chain joins TRBV19 to TRBJ2-1; D not certain. The V end was cut by 7 bases, the J end by 3 bases, with 4 bases between. Germline V CDR1 and CDR2: LNHDA, SQIVND (reference sequence). The CDR3 length is 11 residues. In nucleotides, the CDR3 is TGTGCCAGTACCAACTACAATGAGCAGTTCTTC. This codes for CASTNYNEQFF. Complete variable domain (other parts from reference TRBV19 and TRBJ2-1): DGGITQSPKYLFRKEGQNVTLSCEQNLNHDAMYWYRQDPGQGLRLIYYSQIVNDFQKGDIAEGYSVSREKKESFPLTVTSAQKNPTAFYLCASTNYNEQFFGPGTRLTVL.

V usage is TRBV11-2 and J usage is TRBJ1-3; D gene unclear. CDR3 size: 15 residues. Germline CDR1 reads SGHAT; CDR2 reads FQNNGV. Deletions cut 5 bases from V and 0 bases from J, with 11 bases between. The CDR3 reads CASSPLPRSGNTIYF. CDR3 DNA: TGTGCCAGCAGCCCCCTCCCCCGCTCTGGAAACACCATATATTTT.

The chain couples TRBV6-5 to TRBJ1-5; D is unclear. The CDR3 sequence is 15 residues long. The germline V gene encodes CDR1 MNHEY and CDR2 SVGAGI. Trimming cost V 8 bases and J 0 bases, with 14 bases left between them. CDR3 nucleotides: TGTGCCAGCCGGGCAGTCCCATCTAGCAATCAGCCCCAGCATTTT. Protein product: CASRAVPSSNQPQHF.

Details on this clone: One end of the junction varies from germline; a read error may be responsible. This chain connects TRBV7-7 to TRBJ2-3; possibly TRBD1 for D (5 bases). The CDR3 sequence is 14 residues long. The germline gives CDR1 SSHAT, CDR2 FNYEAQ (reference sequence). CDR3 coding DNA: TGTGCTAGCAGCGTCCGACAGAACACAGATACGCAGTATTTT. Residues: CASSVRQNTDTQYF.

The chain has TRBV28 and TRBJ1-2; D might be TRBD1 (6 bases). Germline V lookup: CDR1 MDHEN, CDR2 SYDVKM. The CDR3 is made up of 14 amino acids. Trimming shortened V by 1 base and J by 5 bases, and 11 bases separated the two germline ends. CDR3 sequence: CASSLFRGPYGYTF. The DNA of the CDR3 is TGTGCCAGCAGTTTATTCAGGGGACCTTATGGCTACACCTTC.